This T cell receptor (beta chain) appears in the sequencing data of a study of blood T cell repertoires in COVID-19. During active infection, Seattle patients enrolled and were then monitored through disease. The CDR3 consists of 13 residues. Trimming left V 6 bases short and J 5 bases short, with 13 bases between. In the original processing: Using reference gene primer amplification, nucleated cell counts were estimated. Here immunoSEQ multiplex PCR was the method, and the copy in TCRdb shows in-frame clones only, minus some. V and J calls and clone size are those listed in that table; D and trimming were worked out from the DNA. The table includes almost 400,000 clones, more than 70% detected once.

The source is an older woman with COVID-19, enrolled during active disease. The chain recombines TRBV12-3 or TRBV12-4 with TRBJ1-1, with D perhaps matching TRBD1 (6 bases). Sequencing input: peripheral blood. CDR3 residues: CASRQGVYTEAFF. The CDR3, as DNA: TGTGCCAGCAGACAGGGAGTCTATACTGAAGCTTTCTTT.